The 16 T cell receptor beta chains below all came from one sample that was sequenced in a study of identical twins. TCRdb used MiXCR to reprocess the 5' RACE reads, holding one entry per CDR3 protein. The profile shows roughly 710,000 distinct CDR3 sequences, around 6% of them singletons. Sequencing was performed on naive T cells sorted from blood. The receptors shown here come from a man aged 18 to 29 in good health.

This clonotype was seen many times. The V call is TRBV7-8, the J call TRBJ1-2; D gene uncertain. CDR1 and CDR2 (germline): SGHVS, FQNEAQ. The germline V and J ends were trimmed by 4 bases and 3 bases, with 9 bases remaining between them. CDR3 length: 13 residues. Written as DNA, the CDR3 is TGTGCCAGCAGCTCAGGCCTGGACTATGGCTACACCTTC. This codes for CASSSGLDYGYTF.

At least ten counts were recorded for this clonotype. This sequence joins TRBV9 and TRBJ2-1; 7 bases match TRBD1. This CDR3 contains 16 residues. CDR1 and CDR2 from the germline V gene are SGDLS and YYNGEE. V trimming: 2 bases; J trimming: 3 bases; junction bases outside the gene matches: 8. The CDR3 loop reads CASSVFGQDNYNEQFF. The CDR3 coding sequence is TGTGCCAGCAGCGTTTTTGGACAGGATAACTACAATGAGCAGTTCTTC.

This clonotype was counted only a few times. The J gene is TRBJ2-5, the V gene TRBV12-3 or TRBV12-4; 7 bases fit TRBD1. The CDR3 totals 15 residues. After removal of 6 bases from V and 4 bases from J, the junction contained 11 bases not matched to a gene. The DNA of the CDR3 is TGTGCCAGCAGACCCACAGGGGCCAGGGGAGAGACCCAGTACTTC. Translating it yields CASRPTGARGETQYF.

A note on this clonotype: This clone may be a read error of a much larger clone one base away. The rearrangement links TRBV7-9 to TRBJ2-1; 9 bases fit TRBD2. CDR1 and CDR2 (germline): SEHNR, FQNEAQ (reference sequence). J was trimmed by 6 bases and V by 5 bases; bases with no gene match: 2. The CDR3 consists of 13 residues. This CDR3 reads CASSMGLANEQFF. The CDR3 bases are TGTGCCAGCAGCATGGGACTAGCCAATGAGCAGTTCTTC.

The chain carries TRBV7-9 and TRBJ2-1; 13 nucleotides line up with TRBD2. CDR1 is SEHNR and CDR2 is FQNEAQ in the germline V gene (reference sequence). CDR3 size: 15 residues. Germline trimming cut 8 bases from V and 6 bases from J; bases unmatched to any gene: 7. In DNA form, the CDR3 reads TGTGCCAGCGACAGACTAGCGGGAGGTTCCAATGAGCAGTTCTTC. This sequence encodes CASDRLAGGSNEQFF.

Turning to this clonotype: At one end, the junction sequence differs from germline, possibly due to a read error. This chain links TRBV20-1 with TRBJ2-1; possibly TRBD1 or TRBD2 for D (5 bases each). This CDR3 is built from 15 residues. Germline assignment: CDR1 DFQATT and CDR2 SNEGSKA (reference sequence). This CDR3 reads CSARGVPSSYNEQLF. The CDR3 nucleotides read TGCAGTGCTCGAGGGGTCCCCAGCTCCTACAATGAGCAGTTATTC.

This clonotype occurred many times. The gene calls are TRBV20-1 and TRBJ1-4; unclear D gene. The germline gives CDR1 DFQATT, CDR2 SNEGSKA (reference sequence). V gave up 6 bases and J gave up 12 bases, with 14 bases separating them. The CDR3 is 11 amino acids. The CDR3 DNA follows: TGCAGTGCCAAGGGCCCCAATCAACTGTTTTTT. This gives the protein CSAKGPNQLFF.

The J gene is TRBJ1-1, the V gene TRBV30; D unclear. V lost 0 bases, J lost 4 bases, and 6 bases lay in between. CDR1 is GTSNPN, CDR2 SVGIG, per germline (reference sequence). The CDR3 is 12 amino acids. The CDR3 here is CAWSVVSTEAFF. The CDR3 coding sequence is TGTGCCTGGAGTGTAGTGAGCACTGAAGCTTTCTTT.

This clonotype has only a few counts. J is TRBJ1-6 and V is TRBV3-1; D remains unclear. Germline values: CDR1 LGHDT, CDR2 YNNKEL (reference sequence). Trimming removed 1 base from V and 10 bases from J, with 8 bases in between. The CDR3 sequence is 13 residues long. This CDR3 is CASSQVLGSPLHF. CDR3 nucleotides: TGTGCCAGCAGCCAAGTTCTCGGCTCACCCCTCCACTTT.

In regard to this clonotype: Germline and junction disagree at one end, which may indicate a read error. The chain joins TRBV10-3 to TRBJ2-6; D is unresolved. CDR3 length equals 12 residues. Germline loops: CDR1 ENHRY, CDR2 SYGVKD. CDR3 loop: CAISAGANVLTF. For the CDR3, the DNA is TGTGCCATCAGTGCTGGTGCCAACGTCCTGACTTTC.

This clonotype was observed many times. The chain combines TRBV12-3 or TRBV12-4 with TRBJ1-1; 8 bases are a match to TRBD1. With V trimmed by 9 bases and J by 1 base, 4 bases remained unmatched. The CDR3 sequence is 13 residues long. CDR3 sequence: CASRGQGNTEAFF. The CDR3 region has the DNA TGTGCCAGTCGCGGACAGGGGAACACTGAAGCTTTCTTT.

There are many counts of this clonotype. The CDR3 sequence is CASSLGPNYEQYV. CDR3 nucleotides: TGTGCCAGCAGTTTAGGACCTAACTACGAGCAGTACGTC. The chain links TRBV12-3 or TRBV12-4 to TRBJ2-7; D gene uncertain. The ends were cut back, 1 base at V and 3 bases at J, with 7 bases in the middle. The CDR3 consists of 13 residues.

The gene calls are TRBV18 and TRBJ2-2; no definite D call. Germline assignment: CDR1 KGHSH and CDR2 LQKENI. V lost 0 bases, J lost 9 bases, and 17 bases lay in between. The CDR3 runs to 16 residues. The CDR3 is CASSPPPGGGRRELFF. For the CDR3, the DNA is TGTGCCAGCTCACCACCCCCAGGCGGCGGACGCCGGGAGCTGTTTTTT.

There are many counts of this clonotype. The rearrangement joins TRBV29-1 to TRBJ1-1; tentative D call: TRBD1 (6 bases). This CDR3 is 12 amino acids long. From germline, CDR1 is SQVTM and CDR2 ANQGSEA. With 6 bases removed from V and 6 bases from J, the gap between germline ends came to 14 bases. The CDR3 nucleotides are TGCAGCGTAGGACAGAACCGCGCTGAAGCTTTCTTT. This codes for CSVGQNRAEAFF.

This clonotype appeared many times. This chain links TRBV10-3 with TRBJ2-5; D remains unclear. Germline V gene data show CDR1 as ENHRY and CDR2 as SYGVKD. Deletions cut 10 bases from V and 2 bases from J, with 11 bases between. The CDR3 extends over 12 amino acids. CDR3 in DNA: TGTGCCACGAGTCCGGAGCAAGAGACCCAGTACTTC. Protein sequence: CATSPEQETQYF.

The gene calls are TRBV18 and TRBJ2-1; TRBD1 agrees at 7 bases. This CDR3 is built from 12 residues. Losses at the gene ends were 8 bases for V and 8 bases for J; bases not matched to a gene: 6. Germline CDR1 and CDR2: KGHSH and LQKENI. Here the CDR3 reads CASANRGDEQFF. CDR3 bases: TGTGCCAGCGCAAACAGGGGCGATGAGCAGTTCTTC.